This T cell receptor beta chain was recovered during a study of response to subunit inactivated influenza vaccine. TCRdb reprocessed the RT-PCR reads with MiXCR, giving one entry per CDR3 protein. In the table there are about 540,000 distinct CDR3 sequences, 20% to 25% of which are singletons. These data were also reused for a study on T cells expressing NK-cell markers. That publication notes: UMIs were included in TCR beta cDNA generated by 5'RACE template switching.

Source: CD4+ T cells sorted from PBMCs, taken 11 to 12 days after vaccination. The sequence came from a middle-aged man who received an inactivated influenza vaccine.

DNA for the CDR3: TGCAGTGCTAGAGGTCTACTGGAAGGGGAGACCCAGTACTTC. This encodes CSARGLLEGETQYF. V usage is TRBV20-1 and J usage is TRBJ2-5, with D hard to call. Germline CDR1 and CDR2: DFQATT and SNEGSKA (reference sequence). The V end was cut by 1 base, the J end by 5 bases, with 14 bases between. The CDR3 covers 14 residues.